The clone carrying this T cell receptor beta chain was found a few times. This record belongs to a study of patients and donors after allogeneic stem cell transplantation. TCRdb re-analysed the RT-PCR reads in MiXCR, keeping a single row per CDR3 protein. This sample yields approximately 410,000 distinct CDR3 sequences, of which around 15% are seen a single time; just over 7% belongs to the top ten. The TCR was taken from a human donor who was either an allogeneic HSCT recipient or a stem cell or donor lymphocyte infusion donor (not recorded which). It is not recorded whose cells these are; they may come from a transplant donor. Sequenced sample: blood, either unsorted or a sorted T cell fraction (not recorded which).

CDR3 in amino acids: CASSQALGRTNTEAFF. As DNA, the CDR3 is TGCGCCAGCAGCCAAGCCCTAGGACGGACGAACACTGAAGCTTTCTTT. The chain combines TRBV4-1 with TRBJ1-1; no firm D call. Trimming removed 1 base at V and 1 base at J, with 13 bases between. CDR3 length equals 16 residues. Germline values: CDR1 MGHRA, CDR2 YSYEKL.